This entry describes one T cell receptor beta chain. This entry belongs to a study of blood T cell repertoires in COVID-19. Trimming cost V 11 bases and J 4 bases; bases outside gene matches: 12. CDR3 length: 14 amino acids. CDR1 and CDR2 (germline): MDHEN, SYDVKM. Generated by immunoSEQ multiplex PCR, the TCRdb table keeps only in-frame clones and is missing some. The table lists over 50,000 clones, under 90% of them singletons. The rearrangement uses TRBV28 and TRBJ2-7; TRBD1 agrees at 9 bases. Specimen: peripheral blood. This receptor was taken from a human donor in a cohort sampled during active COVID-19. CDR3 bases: TGTGCCGTCTCTTACGGGACAGGGTGGTACGAGCAGTACTTC. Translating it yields CAVSYGTGWYEQYF.